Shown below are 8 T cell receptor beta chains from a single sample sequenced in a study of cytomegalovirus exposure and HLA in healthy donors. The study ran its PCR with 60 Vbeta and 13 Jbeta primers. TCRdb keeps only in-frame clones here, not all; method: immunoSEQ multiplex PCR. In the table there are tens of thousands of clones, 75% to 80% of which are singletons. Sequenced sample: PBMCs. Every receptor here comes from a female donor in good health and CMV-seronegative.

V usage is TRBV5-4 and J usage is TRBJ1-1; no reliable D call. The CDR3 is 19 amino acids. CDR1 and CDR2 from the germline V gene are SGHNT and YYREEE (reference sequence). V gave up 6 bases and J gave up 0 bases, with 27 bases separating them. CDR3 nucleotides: TGTGCCAGCACCCCCAGGAAGACGAACACCACACTTTTGAACACTGAAGCTTTCTTT. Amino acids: CASTPRKTNTTLLNTEAFF.

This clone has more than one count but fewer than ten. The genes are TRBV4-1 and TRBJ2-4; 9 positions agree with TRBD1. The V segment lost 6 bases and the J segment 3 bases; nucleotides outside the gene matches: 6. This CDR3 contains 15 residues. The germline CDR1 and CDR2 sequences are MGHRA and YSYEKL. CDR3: CASSTGTGSKNIQYF. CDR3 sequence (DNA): TGCGCCAGCAGTACCGGGACAGGGAGCAAAAACATTCAGTACTTC.

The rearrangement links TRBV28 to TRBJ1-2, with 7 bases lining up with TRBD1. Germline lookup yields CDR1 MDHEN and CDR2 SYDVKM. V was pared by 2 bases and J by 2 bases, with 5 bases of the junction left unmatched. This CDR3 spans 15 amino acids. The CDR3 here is CASSLKGGANYGYTF. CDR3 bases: TGTGCCAGCAGTTTAAAAGGGGGCGCAAACTATGGCTACACCTTC.

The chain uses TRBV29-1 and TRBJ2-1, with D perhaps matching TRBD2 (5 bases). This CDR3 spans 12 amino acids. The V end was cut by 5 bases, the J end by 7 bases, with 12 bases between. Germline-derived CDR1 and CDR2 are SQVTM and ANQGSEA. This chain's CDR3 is CSVRTQSNEQFF. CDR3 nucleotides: TGCAGCGTTCGGACTCAATCGAATGAGCAGTTCTTC.

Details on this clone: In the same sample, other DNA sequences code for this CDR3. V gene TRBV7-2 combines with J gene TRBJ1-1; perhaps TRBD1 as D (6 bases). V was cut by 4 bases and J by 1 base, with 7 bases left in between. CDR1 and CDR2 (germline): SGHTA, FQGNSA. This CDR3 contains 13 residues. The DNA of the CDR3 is TGTGCCAGCAGCTCGGACAGGAACACTGAAGCTTTCTTT. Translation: CASSSDRNTEAFF.

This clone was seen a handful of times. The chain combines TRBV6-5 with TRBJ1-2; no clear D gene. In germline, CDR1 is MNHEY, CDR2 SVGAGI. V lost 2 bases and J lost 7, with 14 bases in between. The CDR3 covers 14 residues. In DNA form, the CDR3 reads TGTGCCAGCAGTTACCGCCGAATATTCGGTGGCTACACCTTC. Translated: CASSYRRIFGGYTF.

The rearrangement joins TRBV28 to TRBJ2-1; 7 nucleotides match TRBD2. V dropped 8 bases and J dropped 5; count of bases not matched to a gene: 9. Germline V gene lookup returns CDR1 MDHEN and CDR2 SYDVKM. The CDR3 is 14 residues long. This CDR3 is CASGSGGSDNEQFF. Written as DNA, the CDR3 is TGTGCCAGCGGTTCGGGAGGTTCGGACAATGAGCAGTTCTTC. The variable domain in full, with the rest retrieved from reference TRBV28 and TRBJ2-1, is DVKVTQSSRYLVKRTGEKVFLECVQDMDHENMFWYRQDPGLGLRLIYFSYDVKMKEKGDIPEGYSVSREKKERFSLILESASTNQTSMYLCASGSGGSDNEQFFGPGTRLTVL.

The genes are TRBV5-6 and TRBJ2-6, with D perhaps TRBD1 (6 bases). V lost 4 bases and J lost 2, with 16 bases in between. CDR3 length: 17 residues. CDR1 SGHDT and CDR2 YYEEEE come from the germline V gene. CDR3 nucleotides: TGTGCCAGCAGCCCTAAGGGGGACCGCACTGGGGCCAACGTCCTGACTTTC. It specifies CASSPKGDRTGANVLTF.